The clone carrying this TCR beta chain was detected a few times. The germline CDR1 and CDR2 sequences are SGHRS and YFSETQ. V lost 3 bases and J lost 3; bases outside the gene matches: 6. The CDR3 extends over 14 amino acids. Clones were read by immunoSEQ multiplex PCR, and TCRdb kept only the in-frame ones, dropping some. The table shows 1,500 to 2,000 clones, with around 70% occurring only once. This sample is drawn from a study of immune evolution from preneoplasia to lung adenocarcinoma. Patient tissue came from resections in Japan or China, 2014–2017. After pathologic assessment, macro-dissection selected premalignant or tumor cells for extraction.

The chain has TRBV5-1 and TRBJ2-7; 7 positions agree with TRBD1. Input material: FFPE minimally invasive lung adenocarcinoma tissue. The source of this sequence is a person aged 60-80 years with lung adenocarcinoma. The CDR3 DNA reads as TGCGCCAGCAGCTGGGACAGACTAAACTACGAGCAGTACTTC. Translation gives CASSWDRLNYEQYF.